The clone carrying this TCR beta chain was counted many times. This entry comes from a study of T-cell reconstitution after alpha-beta-depleted transplantation in children. Trimming removed 4 bases from V and 4 bases from J, with 16 bases in between. In germline, CDR1 is MNHEY, CDR2 SVGAGI. The CDR3 length is 15 residues. Preparation of the TCRbeta library used unique molecular identifiers. From the PCR reads, TCRdb called clonotypes with MiXCR, one entry per CDR3 protein. Counted here are about 120,000 distinct CDR3 sequences, under 13% occurring once; the ten biggest clones make up 8%. The rearrangement links TRBV6-5 to TRBJ1-1; TRBD1 might be the D (5 bases). This specimen was PBMCs from the stem cell graft donor, taken from the stem cell graft. This receptor was obtained from a human donor who donated a stem cell graft to a child with acute lymphoblastic leukemia. CDR3 amino acids: CASSFAGKKGTEAFF. CDR3 DNA: TGTGCCAGCAGTTTTGCAGGGAAGAAAGGCACTGAAGCTTTCTTT.